Listed below are T cell receptor beta chains from one sample, sequenced in a study of cytomegalovirus exposure and HLA in healthy donors. Profiling relied on immunoSEQ multiplex PCR, and the TCRdb table lists in-frame clones only, not all of them. The sample has roughly 110,000 clones, roughly 77% seen once. Material: PBMCs. The receptors derive from a man aged 35 to 55 in good health and CMV-seronegative. The CDR3 runs from the conserved cysteine through the conserved F or W. Fields, in order: J gene, V gene, CDR3 protein.

TRBJ1-4 | TRBV5-1 | CASSSLDGGVEKLFF
TRBJ1-1 | TRBV18 | CASSPPGVGANTEAFF
TRBJ2-5 | TRBV9 | CASSVDQGQETQYF
TRBJ1-3 | TRBV2 | CASSLQGFRNTIYF
TRBJ1-2 | TRBV4-2 | CASSQDGGGYYGYTF
TRBJ2-5 | TRBV4-1 | CASSQDVQGPRQYF
TRBJ1-1 | TRBV10-3 | CAISPDRGHNTEAFF
TRBJ1-2 | TRBV19 | CASSIGPGVYGYTF
TRBJ2-3 | TRBV18 | CASSPGDGEYTQYF
TRBJ1-3 | TRBV5-6 | CASSLPPSTVAGNTIYF
TRBJ1-4 | TRBV6-5 | CASSYSGGAGEKLFF
TRBJ2-7 | TRBV2 | CASSEIRVLYEQYF
TRBJ2-5 | TRBV19 | CASSGPDRVKTQYF
TRBJ1-5 | TRBV2 | CASSQGGNQPQHF
TRBJ2-7 | TRBV7-9 | CASSVGQGSGEQYF
. | TRBV21-1 | CASSKVGGLGYEQYF
TRBJ1-4 | TRBV4-1 | CASSQAGTGNEKLFF
TRBJ1-1 | TRBV5-4 | CASGGANTEAFF
TRBJ2-7 | TRBV6-5 | CASRKPGQRYSEQYF
TRBJ1-5 | TRBV25-1 | CASSVRTMDQPQHF
TRBJ2-1 | TRBV9 | CASSEGLAGGSYFDEQFF
TRBJ1-5 | TRBV5-5 | CASSSGVNSHSNQPQHF
TRBJ2-3 | TRBV6-1 | CASSGFLAFDGTDTQYF
TRBJ2-7 | TRBV4-1 | CASSIGWAGGLGEQYF
TRBJ1-6 | TRBV28 | CASSLPPTGAFSPLHF
TRBJ1-2 | TRBV27 | CASSLSPGYGYTF
TRBJ2-7 | TRBV7-2 | CASSLAPISGGPTYEQYF
TRBJ2-1 | TRBV11-2 | CASSLEPTGTYNEQFF
TRBJ2-1 | TRBV11-2 | CVSSRVSPGTSWSEQFF
TRBJ2-7 | TRBV5-1 | CASSSRDRFTYEQYF
TRBJ1-6 | TRBV5-6 | CASSSIRRGSYNSPLHF
TRBJ2-7 | TRBV5-1 | CASSPGQGAYEQYF
TRBJ1-1 | TRBV10-2 | CASSGQGNTEAFF
TRBJ2-1 | TRBV15 | CATSRDLPGLAGLAYNEQFF
TRBJ2-7 | TRBV27 | CASTLGLGVPDEQYF
TRBJ2-7 | TRBV2 | CASSPLSGSYEQYF
TRBJ1-1 | TRBV29-1 | CSVRTVEGTEAFF
TRBJ1-3 | TRBV2 | CASSPQTGAGNTIYF
TRBJ2-5 | TRBV11-2 | CASSPGDRYQETQYF
TRBJ1-1 | TRBV2 | CASANRGQDTEAFF
TRBJ1-6 | TRBV27 | CASTPGTPYNSPLHF
TRBJ1-3 | TRBV6-5 | CASSYSGSSGNTIYF
TRBJ1-5 | TRBV19 | CASSPGQGSNQPQHF
TRBJ2-5 | TRBV5-6 | CASSRTGAGGLQETQYF
TRBJ1-6 | TRBV9 | CASSVEGTGGSPLHF
TRBJ1-5 | TRBV19 | CASDTGTGFGNQPQHF
TRBJ1-1 | TRBV5-1 | CASSSRGDAEAFF
TRBJ2-7 | TRBV2 | CASSNDRPYEQYF
TRBJ1-6 | TRBV5-6 | CASSRLDRPNSPLHF
TRBJ1-5 | TRBV2 | CASSKDRGYQPQHF
TRBJ1-5 | TRBV28 | CASSLRTSRGQPQHF
TRBJ2-7 | TRBV6-6 | CASSYPQRGDDEQYF